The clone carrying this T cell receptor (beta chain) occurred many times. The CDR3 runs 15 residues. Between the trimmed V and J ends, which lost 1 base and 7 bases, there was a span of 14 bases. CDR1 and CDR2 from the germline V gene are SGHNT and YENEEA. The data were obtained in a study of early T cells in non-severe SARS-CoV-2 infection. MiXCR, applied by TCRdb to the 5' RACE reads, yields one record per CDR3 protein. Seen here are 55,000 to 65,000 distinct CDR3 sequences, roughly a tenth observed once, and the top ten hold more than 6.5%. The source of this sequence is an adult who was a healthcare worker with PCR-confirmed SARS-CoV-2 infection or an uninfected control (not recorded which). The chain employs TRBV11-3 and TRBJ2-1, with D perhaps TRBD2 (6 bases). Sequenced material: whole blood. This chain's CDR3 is CASSLGGVPWNEQFF. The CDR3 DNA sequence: TGTGCCAGCAGCTTAGGCGGGGTCCCGTGGAATGAGCAGTTCTTC.